A single sample gave rise to the 11 T cell receptor beta chains below, sequenced in a study of blood T cell repertoires in COVID-19. The table came from immunoSEQ multiplex PCR; TCRdb's copy has only in-frame clones and leaves some out. The top ten hold around 2% of the sample, which has approximately 300,000 clones, around 84% seen once. Specimen: PBMCs or T cells enriched from blood (not recorded which). These receptors originate from a woman between 25 and 40 years old who had been exposed to COVID-19.

This clone has just one count. V is TRBV28 and J is TRBJ1-2; tentative D call: TRBD1 (6 bases). Germline lookup yields CDR1 MDHEN and CDR2 SYDVKM. V gave up 3 bases and J gave up 4 bases, with 12 bases separating them. The CDR3 is 14 residues long. The CDR3 protein is CASSLAGVGYGYTF. CDR3 sequence (DNA): TGTGCCAGCAGTTTGGCAGGGGTAGGCTATGGCTACACCTTC.

The genes are TRBV28 and TRBJ1-2; the match to TRBD1 covers 8 bases. Germline CDR1 and CDR2: MDHEN and SYDVKM. Losses at the gene ends were 5 bases for V and 8 bases for J; bases not matched to a gene: 16. This CDR3 is built from 16 residues. In DNA form, the CDR3 reads TGTGCCAGCAGTCCCGTTACCGACAGGGGTCGATACGGCTACACCTTC. It translates to CASSPVTDRGRYGYTF.

The chain carries TRBV23-1 and TRBJ1-1; D is possibly TRBD1 (5 bases). TRBV23-1 is filed as an ORF, its function uncertain. V was shortened by 6 bases and J by 4 bases, with 15 bases between the two germline ends. The CDR3 totals 14 residues. The CDR3 is CASRLQGKSTEAFF. The CDR3 DNA reads as TGCGCCAGCAGGCTTCAGGGTAAGAGCACTGAAGCTTTCTTT.

V usage is TRBV12-3 or TRBV12-4 and J usage is TRBJ1-1; TRBD1 is a possible D gene (6 bases). Trimming cost V 11 bases and J 6 bases, with 19 bases left between them. This CDR3 has 13 residues. The CDR3 loop reads CASRDERGSEAFF. CDR3 nucleotides: TGTGCCTCTAGAGATGAGAGGGGGTCTGAAGCTTTCTTT.

This clone was seen ten or more times. The genes are TRBV2 and TRBJ1-3; 9 bases are shared with TRBD1. Germline assignment: CDR1 SNHLY and CDR2 FYNNEI. The CDR3 loop spans 20 amino acids. V was clipped by 3 bases and J by 0 bases; unmatched bases: 15. The CDR3 region has the DNA TGTGCCAGCAGTGAGGGGACAGGGAGTTTTTCTCCTTACTCTGGAAACACCATATATTTT. Its protein is CASSEGTGSFSPYSGNTIYF.

The chain carries TRBV29-1 and TRBJ2-1, with 8 bases identical to TRBD1. Germline CDR1 is SQVTM and CDR2 is ANQGSEA. The CDR3 is 12 residues long. V shed 5 bases and J 9 bases; nucleotides not matched to a gene: 6. The CDR3 region is CSVSPGGGEQFF. The CDR3 nucleotides are TGCAGCGTTTCCCCAGGGGGCGGTGAGCAGTTCTTC.

This clone was recorded only once. This chain connects TRBV5-4 to TRBJ1-2; D is unclear. With 2 bases removed from V and 5 bases from J, the gap between germline ends came to 13 bases. Germline V gene data show CDR1 as SGHNT and CDR2 as YYREEE (reference sequence). The CDR3 consists of 14 residues. CDR3 DNA sequence: TGTGCCAGCAGCTTCCCGGGAGTTCCTTATGGCTACACCTTC. Protein sequence: CASSFPGVPYGYTF. The complete variable domain, with remaining parts taken from reference TRBV5-4 and TRBJ1-2, reads ETGVTQSPTHLIKTRGQQVTLRCSSQSGHNTVSWYQQALGQGPQFIFQYYREEENGRGNFPPRFSGLQFPNYSSELNVNALELDDSALYLCASSFPGVPYGYTFGSGTRLTVV.

This clone was counted a single time. The rearrangement uses TRBV18 and TRBJ1-5; D gene unclear. Germline loops: CDR1 KGHSH, CDR2 LQKENI. There are 13 residues in the CDR3. Trimming removed 4 bases at V and 7 bases at J, with 11 bases between. CDR3 nucleotide sequence: TGTGCCAGCTCACGGGCCCGCGGGCAGCCCCAGCATTTT. Its translation is CASSRARGQPQHF.

This clone was counted once. The chain carries TRBV9 and TRBJ2-3, with TRBD1 matching over 8 bases. Germline assignment: CDR1 SGDLS and CDR2 YYNGEE. This CDR3 comprises 15 residues. V trimming: 3 bases; J trimming: 3 bases; junction bases outside the gene matches: 6. In DNA, the CDR3 is TGTGCCAGCAGCGCCTTGACAGGGGTAACAGATACGCAGTATTTT. This translates into CASSALTGVTDTQYF.

The chain recombines TRBV4-1 with TRBJ1-5; no clear D. V was cut by 0 bases and J by 6 bases, with 6 bases left in between. CDR3 length: 13 residues. CDR1 and CDR2 from the germline V gene are MGHRA and YSYEKL. The DNA of the CDR3 is TGCGCCAGCAGCCAAGAGCACAGTCAGCCCCAGCATTTT. Residues: CASSQEHSQPQHF.

The V gene is TRBV4-1, the J gene TRBJ1-1; tentatively, D is TRBD1 (5 bases). Trimming took off 4 bases at V and 0 bases at J, with 15 bases between the two ends. Per the germline V gene, CDR1 is MGHRA and CDR2 is YSYEKL. The CDR3 has 16 amino acids. CDR3 sequence reads: CASSLGRGTMNTEAFF. In nucleotides, the CDR3 is TGCGCCAGCAGCCTCGGGAGGGGCACCATGAACACTGAAGCTTTCTTT.